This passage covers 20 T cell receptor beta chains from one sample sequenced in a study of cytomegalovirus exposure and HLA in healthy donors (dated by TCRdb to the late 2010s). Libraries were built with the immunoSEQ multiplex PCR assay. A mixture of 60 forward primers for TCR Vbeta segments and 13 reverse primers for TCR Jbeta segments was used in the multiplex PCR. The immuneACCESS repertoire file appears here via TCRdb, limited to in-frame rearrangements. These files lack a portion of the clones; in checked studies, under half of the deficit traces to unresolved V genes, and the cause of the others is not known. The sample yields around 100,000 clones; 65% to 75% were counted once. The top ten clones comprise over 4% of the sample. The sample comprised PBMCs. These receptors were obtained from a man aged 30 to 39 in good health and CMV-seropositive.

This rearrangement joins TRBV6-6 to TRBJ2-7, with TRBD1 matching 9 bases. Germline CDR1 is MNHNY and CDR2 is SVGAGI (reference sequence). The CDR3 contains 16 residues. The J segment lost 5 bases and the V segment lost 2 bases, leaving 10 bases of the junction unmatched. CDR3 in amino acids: CASSYPKGQGEHEQYF. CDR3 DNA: TGTGCCAGCAGTTACCCGAAGGGACAGGGAGAACACGAGCAGTACTTC.

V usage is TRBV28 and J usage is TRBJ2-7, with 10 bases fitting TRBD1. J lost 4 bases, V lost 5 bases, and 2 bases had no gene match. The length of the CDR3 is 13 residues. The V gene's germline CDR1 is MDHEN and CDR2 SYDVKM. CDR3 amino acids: CASSRTGGYEQYF. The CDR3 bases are TGTGCCAGCAGTCGGACAGGGGGTTACGAGCAGTACTTC.

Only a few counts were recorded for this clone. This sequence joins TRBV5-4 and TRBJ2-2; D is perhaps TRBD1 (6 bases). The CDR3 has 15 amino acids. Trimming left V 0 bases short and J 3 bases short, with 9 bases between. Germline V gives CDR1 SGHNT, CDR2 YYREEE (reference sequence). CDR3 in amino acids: CASSLGNRDTGELFF. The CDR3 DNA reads TGTGCCAGCAGCTTGGGGAACAGGGACACCGGGGAGCTGTTTTTT.

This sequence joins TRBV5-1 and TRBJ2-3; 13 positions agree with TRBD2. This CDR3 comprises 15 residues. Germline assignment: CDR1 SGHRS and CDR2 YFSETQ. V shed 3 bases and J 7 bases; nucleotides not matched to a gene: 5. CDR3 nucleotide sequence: TGCGCCAGCAGCTCTCGGACTAGCGGGGGTCATACGCAGTATTTT. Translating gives CASSSRTSGGHTQYF.

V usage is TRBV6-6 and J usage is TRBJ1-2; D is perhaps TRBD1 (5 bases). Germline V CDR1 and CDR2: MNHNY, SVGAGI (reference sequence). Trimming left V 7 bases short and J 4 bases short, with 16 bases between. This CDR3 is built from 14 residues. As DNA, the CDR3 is TGTGCCAGCACCGAGACAGCTTCCGGCTATGGCTACACCTTC. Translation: CASTETASGYGYTF.

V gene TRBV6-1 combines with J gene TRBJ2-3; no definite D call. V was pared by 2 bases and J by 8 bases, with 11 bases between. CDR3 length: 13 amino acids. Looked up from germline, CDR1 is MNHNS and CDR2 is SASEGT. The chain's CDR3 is CASSELASRTQYF. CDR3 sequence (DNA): TGTGCCAGCAGTGAATTAGCCTCCCGTACGCAGTATTTT.

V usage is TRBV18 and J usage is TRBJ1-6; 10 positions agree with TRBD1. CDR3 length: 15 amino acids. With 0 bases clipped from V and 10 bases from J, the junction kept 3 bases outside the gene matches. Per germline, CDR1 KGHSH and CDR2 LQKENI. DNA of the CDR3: TGTGCCAGCTCACCACCGGTGGGACAGGGGTCACCCCTCCACTTT. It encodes CASSPPVGQGSPLHF.

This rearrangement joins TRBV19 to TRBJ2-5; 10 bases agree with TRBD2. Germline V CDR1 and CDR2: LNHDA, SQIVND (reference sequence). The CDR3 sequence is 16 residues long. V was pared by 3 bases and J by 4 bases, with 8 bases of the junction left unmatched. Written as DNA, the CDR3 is TGTGCCAGTAGTATGTCGAAAAGCGGGGGGGGAGAGACCCAGTACTTC. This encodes CASSMSKSGGGETQYF. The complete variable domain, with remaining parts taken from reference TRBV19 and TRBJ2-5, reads DGGITQSPKYLFRKEGQNVTLSCEQNLNHDAMYWYRQDPGQGLRLIYYSQIVNDFQKGDIAEGYSVSREKKESFPLTVTSAQKNPTAFYLCASSMSKSGGGETQYFGPGTRLLVL.

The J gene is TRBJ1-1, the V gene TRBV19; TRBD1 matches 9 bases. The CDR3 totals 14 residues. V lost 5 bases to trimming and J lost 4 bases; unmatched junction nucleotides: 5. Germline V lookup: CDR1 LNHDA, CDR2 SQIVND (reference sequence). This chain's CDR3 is CASSAGQGPTEAFF. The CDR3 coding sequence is TGTGCCAGTAGTGCCGGACAGGGGCCCACTGAAGCTTTCTTT. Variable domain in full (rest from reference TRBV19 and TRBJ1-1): DGGITQSPKYLFRKEGQNVTLSCEQNLNHDAMYWYRQDPGQGLRLIYYSQIVNDFQKGDIAEGYSVSREKKESFPLTVTSAQKNPTAFYLCASSAGQGPTEAFFGQGTRLTVV.

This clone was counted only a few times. The CDR3 DNA reads as TGTGCCATCAGTGACAGGGGCCACACTGAAGCTTTCTTT. Residues: CAISDRGHTEAFF. V is TRBV10-3 and J is TRBJ1-1, with D maybe TRBD1 (6 bases). CDR3 length: 13 amino acids. Trimming stripped 3 bases from V and 3 bases from J, with 8 bases between. CDR1 and CDR2 from the germline V gene are ENHRY and SYGVKD.

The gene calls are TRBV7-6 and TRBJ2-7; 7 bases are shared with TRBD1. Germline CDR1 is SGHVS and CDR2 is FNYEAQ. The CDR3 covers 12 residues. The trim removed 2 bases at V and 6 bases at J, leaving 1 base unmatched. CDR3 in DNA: TGTGCCAGCAGCTTAAGGGGGCGCGAGCAGTACTTC. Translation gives CASSLRGREQYF.

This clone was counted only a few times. CDR3 DNA: TGTGCCAGCAGCCTGGGAAGGACAGGGACGAAAACTGAAGCTTTCTTT. Its translation: CASSLGRTGTKTEAFF. V is TRBV5-4 and J is TRBJ1-1, with 8 positions matching TRBD1. CDR1 SGHNT and CDR2 YYREEE come from the germline V gene (reference sequence). Germline trimming cut 4 bases from V and 5 bases from J; bases unmatched to any gene: 13. This CDR3 is built from 16 residues. The full variable domain, rest sourced from reference TRBV5-4 and TRBJ1-1, is ETGVTQSPTHLIKTRGQQVTLRCSSQSGHNTVSWYQQALGQGPQFIFQYYREEENGRGNFPPRFSGLQFPNYSSELNVNALELDDSALYLCASSLGRTGTKTEAFFGQGTRLTVV.

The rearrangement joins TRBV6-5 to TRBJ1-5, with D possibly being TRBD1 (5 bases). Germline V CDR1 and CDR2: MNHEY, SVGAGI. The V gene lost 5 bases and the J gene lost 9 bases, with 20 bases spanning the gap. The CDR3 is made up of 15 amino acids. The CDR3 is CASSGSGTKNSPQHF. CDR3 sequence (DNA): TGTGCCAGCAGTGGGTCCGGGACTAAGAACTCGCCCCAGCATTTT.

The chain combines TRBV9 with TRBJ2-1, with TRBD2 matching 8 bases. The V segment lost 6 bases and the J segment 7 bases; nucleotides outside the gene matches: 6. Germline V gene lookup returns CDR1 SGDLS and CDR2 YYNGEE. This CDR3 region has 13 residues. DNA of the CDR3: TGTGCCAGCACGGGGGGGCCTAGGAATGAGCAGTTCTTC. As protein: CASTGGPRNEQFF.

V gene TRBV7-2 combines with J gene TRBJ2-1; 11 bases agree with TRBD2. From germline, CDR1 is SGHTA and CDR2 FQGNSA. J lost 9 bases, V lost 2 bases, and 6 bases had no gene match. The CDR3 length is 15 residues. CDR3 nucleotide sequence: TGTGCCAGCAGCTTACTAGCGGGGGGACAGGGTGAGCAGTTCTTC. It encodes CASSLLAGGQGEQFF.

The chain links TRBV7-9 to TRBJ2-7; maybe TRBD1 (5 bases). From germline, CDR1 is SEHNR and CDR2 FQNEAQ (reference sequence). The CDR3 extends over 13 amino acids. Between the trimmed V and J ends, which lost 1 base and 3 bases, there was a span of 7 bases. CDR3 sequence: CASSLDRIYEQYF. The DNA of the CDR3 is TGTGCCAGCAGCTTAGACAGGATCTACGAGCAGTACTTC.

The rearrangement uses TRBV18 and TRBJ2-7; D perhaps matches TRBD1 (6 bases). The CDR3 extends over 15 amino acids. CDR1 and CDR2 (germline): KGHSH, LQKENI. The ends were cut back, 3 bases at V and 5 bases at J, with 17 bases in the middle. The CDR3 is CASSPQPDSGHEQYF. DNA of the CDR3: TGTGCCAGCTCACCTCAACCGGACAGCGGCCACGAGCAGTACTTC. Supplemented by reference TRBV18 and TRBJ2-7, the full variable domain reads NAGVMQNPRHLVRRRGQEARLRCSPMKGHSHVYWYRQLPEEGLKFMVYLQKENIIDESGMPKERFSAEFPKEGPSILRIQQVVRGDSAAYFCASSPQPDSGHEQYFGPGTRLTVT.

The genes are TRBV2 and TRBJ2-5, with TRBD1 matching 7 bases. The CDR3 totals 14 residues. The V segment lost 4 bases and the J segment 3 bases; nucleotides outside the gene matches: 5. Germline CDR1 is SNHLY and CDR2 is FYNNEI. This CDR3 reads CASSGNRGEETQYF. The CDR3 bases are TGTGCCAGCAGTGGGAACAGGGGAGAAGAGACCCAGTACTTC.

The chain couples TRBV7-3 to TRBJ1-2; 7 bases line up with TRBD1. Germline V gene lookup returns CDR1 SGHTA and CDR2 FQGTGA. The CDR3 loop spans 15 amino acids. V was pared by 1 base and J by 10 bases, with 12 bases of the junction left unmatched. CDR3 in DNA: TGTGCCAGCAGCTTAATGGGACAGTCCTACCACCTCTACACCTTC. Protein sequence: CASSLMGQSYHLYTF. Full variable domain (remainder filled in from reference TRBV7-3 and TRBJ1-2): GAGVSQTPSNKVTEKGKYVELRCDPISGHTALYWYRQSLGQGPEFLIYFQGTGAADDSGLPNDRFFAVRPEGSVSTLKIQRTERGDSAVYLCASSLMGQSYHLYTFGSGTRLTVV.

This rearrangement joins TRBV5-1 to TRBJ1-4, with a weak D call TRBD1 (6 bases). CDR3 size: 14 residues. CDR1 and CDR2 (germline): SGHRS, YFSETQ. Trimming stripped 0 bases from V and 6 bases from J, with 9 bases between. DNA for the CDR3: TGCGCCAGCAGCTTGGTCCCAGGGGATGAAAAACTGTTTTTT. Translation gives CASSLVPGDEKLFF.